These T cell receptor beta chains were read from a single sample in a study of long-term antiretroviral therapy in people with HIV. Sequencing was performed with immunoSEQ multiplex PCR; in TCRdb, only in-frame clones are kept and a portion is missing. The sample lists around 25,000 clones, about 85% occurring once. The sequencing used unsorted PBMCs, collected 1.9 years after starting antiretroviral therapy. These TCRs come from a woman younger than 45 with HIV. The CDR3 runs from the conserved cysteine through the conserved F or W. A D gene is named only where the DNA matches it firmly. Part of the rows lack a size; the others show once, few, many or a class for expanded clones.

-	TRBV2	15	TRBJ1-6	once	CASSGTLNYNSPLHF	TGTGCCAGCAGTGGGACCCTGAACTATAATTCACCCCTCCACTTT
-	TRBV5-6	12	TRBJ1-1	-	CASSFRDLRAFF	TGTGCCAGCAGCTTCCGGGACCTCCGGGCTTTCTTT
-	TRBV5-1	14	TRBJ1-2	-	CASSLAAGVDGYTF	TGCGCCAGCAGCTTGGCGGCAGGTGTGGATGGCTACACCTTC
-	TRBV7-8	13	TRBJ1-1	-	CASSFKRGTEAFF	TGTGCCAGCAGCTTCAAGCGGGGCACTGAAGCTTTCTTT
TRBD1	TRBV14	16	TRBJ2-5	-	CASSQDHGQAQETQYF	TGTGCCAGCAGCCAAGATCACGGACAGGCTCAAGAGACCCAGTACTTC
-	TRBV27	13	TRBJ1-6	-	CASARDTHSPLHF	TGTGCCAGCGCTCGGGACACCCATTCACCCCTCCACTTT
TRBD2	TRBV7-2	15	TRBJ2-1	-	CASSSIAGGYNEQFF	TGTGCCAGCAGCTCTATAGCGGGGGGATACAATGAGCAGTTCTTC
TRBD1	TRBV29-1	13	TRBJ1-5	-	CSVSTGVEQPQHF	TGCAGCGTTTCAACAGGGGTCGAACAGCCCCAGCATTTT
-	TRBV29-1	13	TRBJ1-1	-	CSVVRRIDTEAFF	TGCAGCGTTGTAAGGCGAATAGACACTGAAGCTTTCTTT
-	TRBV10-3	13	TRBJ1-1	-	CAITDGGGTEAFF	TGTGCCATCACGGACGGGGGTGGGACTGAAGCTTTCTTT
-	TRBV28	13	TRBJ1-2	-	CASSQTANYGYTF	TGTGCCAGCAGTCAGACAGCTAACTATGGCTACACCTTC
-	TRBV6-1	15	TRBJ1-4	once	CASNSPPARVEKLFF	TGTGCCAGCAACTCCCCCCCCGCTCGCGTTGAAAAACTGTTTTTT
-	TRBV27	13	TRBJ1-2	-	CASSESGIVGYTF	TGTGCCAGCAGTGAATCAGGAATCGTGGGCTACACCTTC
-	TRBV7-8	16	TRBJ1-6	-	CASSLSQSGNNSPLHF	TGTGCCAGCAGCTTATCTCAATCGGGAAATAATTCACCCCTCCACTTT
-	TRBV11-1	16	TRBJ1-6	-	CASSLADSNYNSPLHF	TGTGCCAGCAGCTTGGCTGATTCGAACTATAATTCACCCCTCCACTTT
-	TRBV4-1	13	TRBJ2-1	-	CASSHNRDNEQFF	TGCGCCAGCAGCCATAACAGAGACAATGAGCAGTTCTTC
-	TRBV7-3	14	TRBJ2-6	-	CASSWGSGANVLTF	TGTGCCAGCAGCTGGGGCTCTGGGGCCAACGTCCTGACTTTC
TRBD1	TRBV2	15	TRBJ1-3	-	CASRPDRGLGNTIYF	TGTGCCAGCAGACCCGACAGGGGGCTCGGAAACACCATATATTTT
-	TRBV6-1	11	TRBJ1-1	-	CASSVNTEAFF	TGTGCCAGCTCGGTGAACACTGAAGCTTTCTTT
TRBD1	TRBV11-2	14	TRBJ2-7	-	CASSLWTGTYEQYF	TGTGCCAGCAGCTTATGGACAGGGACCTACGAGCAGTACTTC
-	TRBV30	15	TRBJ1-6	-	CAWRGGTGNSSPLHF	TGTGCCTGGAGAGGGGGAACAGGGAACAGTTCACCCCTCCACTTT
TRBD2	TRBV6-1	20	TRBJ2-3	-	CASSEQAERGRSDRKDTQYF	TGTGCCAGCAGTGAACAAGCTGAGCGGGGAAGGTCCGATCGTAAAGATACGCAGTATTTT
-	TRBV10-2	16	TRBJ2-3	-	CASSERGGTRTDTQYF	TGCGCCAGCAGTGAGCGGGGCGGAACCCGCACAGATACGCAGTATTTT
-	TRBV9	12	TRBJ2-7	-	CASSTQGNEQYF	TGTGCCAGCAGCACCCAGGGCAACGAGCAGTACTTC
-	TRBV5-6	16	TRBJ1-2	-	CASREAQQALNYGYTF	TGTGCCAGCAGGGAAGCGCAACAGGCTCTGAACTATGGCTACACCTTC
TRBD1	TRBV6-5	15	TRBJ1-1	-	CASRIQGAGNTEAFF	TGTGCCAGCAGAATACAGGGGGCCGGGAACACTGAAGCTTTCTTT
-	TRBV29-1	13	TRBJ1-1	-	CSVVLQGSAEAFF	TGCAGCGTTGTTTTGCAGGGATCGGCTGAAGCTTTCTTT
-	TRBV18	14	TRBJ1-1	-	CASSPASMNTEAFF	TGTGCCAGCTCACCTGCCTCCATGAACACTGAAGCTTTCTTT
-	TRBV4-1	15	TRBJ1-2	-	CASSHWGLAYPGYTF	TGCGCCAGCAGCCACTGGGGACTTGCCTACCCTGGCTACACCTTC
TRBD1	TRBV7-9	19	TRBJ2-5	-	CASSLPQGQLSQGHETQYF	TGTGCCAGCAGCTTACCTCAGGGACAGCTTTCCCAGGGGCACGAGACCCAGTACTTC
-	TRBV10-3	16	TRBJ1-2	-	CAISDLRGPANYGYTF	TGTGCCATCAGTGATCTCAGGGGTCCAGCTAACTATGGCTACACCTTC
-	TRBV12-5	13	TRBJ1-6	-	CASGLNGGAPLHF	TGTGCTAGTGGTTTGAATGGGGGAGCACCCCTCCACTTT
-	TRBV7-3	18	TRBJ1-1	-	CASSLNVGSPSSNTEAFF	TGTGCCAGCAGCCTCAACGTAGGGTCCCCGTCAAGTAACACTGAAGCTTTCTTT
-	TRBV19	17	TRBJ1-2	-	CASSTSPVRVGFSGYTF	TGTGCCAGTAGTACCTCTCCCGTTAGGGTCGGGTTTTCTGGCTACACCTTC
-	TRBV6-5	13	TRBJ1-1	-	CASSLNKVTEAFF	TGTGCCAGCAGTTTAAACAAGGTCACTGAAGCTTTCTTT
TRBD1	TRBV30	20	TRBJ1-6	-	CAWVDGRGQQGSSYNSPLHF	TGTGCCTGGGTGGACGGAAGGGGACAGCAAGGAAGCTCCTATAATTCACCCCTCCACTTT
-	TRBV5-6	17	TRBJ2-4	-	CASSLRARDVFKNIQYF	TGTGCCAGCAGCTTGAGAGCCAGGGACGTTTTCAAAAACATTCAGTACTTC
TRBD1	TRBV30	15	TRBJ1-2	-	CAWSVLRTGERGYTF	TGTGCCTGGAGTGTACTCCGAACAGGGGAGCGTGGCTACACCTTC